The TCR beta chain described here comes from a study of shared T cell receptors in the human thymus. Using immunoSEQ multiplex PCR, the repertoire was profiled, and TCRdb retains in-frame clones only, with some absent. This sample has about 660,000 clones, with 85% to 90% found just once. The V gene's germline CDR1 is MGHDK and CDR2 SYGVNS. The ends lost 0 bases at V and 5 bases at J; junction bases unmatched: 13. The CDR3 has 18 residues. These data were also filed under a second study, of human thymus T cells. In that study: The source of the thymus tissue was resections taken during corrective heart surgery. An apparent bias in V and J gene usage was seen in thymic and blood repertoires.

The sequence was collected from a boy under three years old with a congenital heart defect. Sequenced: thymocytes. V and J are TRBV25-1 and TRBJ1-1; 9 bases fit TRBD1. Written as DNA, the CDR3 is TGTGCCAGCAGTGAATACAAAAGGGACAGGGCCAGAGGTACTGAAGCTTTCTTT. This codes for CASSEYKRDRARGTEAFF.